This record covers a single T cell receptor (beta chain). These data belong to a study of chemoradiotherapy in HPV16-positive cancers. The repertoire was sequenced with immunoSEQ multiplex PCR; TCRdb's copy has only in-frame clones and lacks some. The profile covers about 12,000 clones, with around 72% appearing a single time and 7.5% to 8.5% taken by the ten largest. Per germline, CDR1 MNHEY and CDR2 SMNVEV (reference sequence). Trimming left V 6 bases short and J 3 bases short, with 12 bases between. The CDR3 totals 13 residues. This sequence joins TRBV27 and TRBJ2-7; D is perhaps TRBD1 (6 bases). The receptor comes from a human donor with HPV-associated anogenital cancer. Sampling was done from a patient who underwent chemoradiotherapy. The CDR3: CASSDRDNYEQYF. CDR3 nucleotides: TGTGCCAGCAGCGACCGGGACAACTACGAGCAGTACTTC.